This T cell receptor (beta chain) was captured by sequencing in a study of cytomegalovirus exposure and HLA in healthy donors. Study results and caveats: Roughly uniform depth of sequencing across donors was assumed in presence/absence analyses. In a later analysis, more than 15,000 TCR beta sequences were associated with HLA alleles at 0.05 false discovery rate. Segments of the TCR beta V type were, in most cases, productive about 87% or about 30% of the time in an earlier analysis.

Notes on this clone: Its antigen is still unknown.

The PCR made use of 60 Vbeta and 13 Jbeta primers. Sequencing used immunoSEQ multiplex PCR; TCRdb keeps in-frame clones, though not all of them. The table records about 94,000 clones, more than 65% of them present only once. The CDR3 contains 13 residues. The germline V gene has CDR1 SGHTA and CDR2 FQGTGA. The rearrangement links TRBV7-3 to TRBJ2-2; TRBD1 matches at 8 bases. This sequence was found in a human donor in good health. Material for sequencing was PBMCs. The CDR3 bases are TGTGTCTCAGGGGGCGGGCCCTCTGAGGAGCTGTTTTTT. This encodes CVSGGGPSEELFF.